This TCR beta chain was captured by sequencing in a study of OX40 agonist ivuxolimab in advanced cancers. The wider study: Patients assigned to dose escalation were diagnosed with hepatocellular carcinoma, melanoma, renal cell or head and neck cancer. Study-level findings and limits: At 0.1 to 3.0 mg/kg, CD4+ and CD8+ blood T cells expanded clonally by week 6. Antigen targets of the expanded peripheral T cells went undetermined.

Autoimmune disease history or systemic immunosuppression excluded patients. A word on this clone: The antigen is unknown.

V lost 4 bases to trimming and J lost 8 bases; unmatched junction nucleotides: 9. Germline V gene sequence: CDR1 SGHDT, CDR2 YYEEEE. This CDR3 contains 14 residues. TCRdb keeps only in-frame clones here, not all; method: immunoSEQ multiplex PCR. The sample gives 50,000 or so clones, approximately 92% of which show up once; roughly a quarter is in the top ten. The sequencing here drew on CD4+ or CD8+ T cells sorted from blood, taken in a trial of the OX40 agonist ivuxolimab. The receptor comes from an adult with an advanced solid tumor such as melanoma, head and neck, liver or kidney cancer. The V gene is TRBV5-6, the J gene TRBJ2-3; the match to TRBD2 covers 8 bases. Here the CDR3 DNA reads TGTGCCAGCAGCCCCGGGGGGGGCAGGGGTACGCAGTATTTT. This sequence encodes CASSPGGGRGTQYF.